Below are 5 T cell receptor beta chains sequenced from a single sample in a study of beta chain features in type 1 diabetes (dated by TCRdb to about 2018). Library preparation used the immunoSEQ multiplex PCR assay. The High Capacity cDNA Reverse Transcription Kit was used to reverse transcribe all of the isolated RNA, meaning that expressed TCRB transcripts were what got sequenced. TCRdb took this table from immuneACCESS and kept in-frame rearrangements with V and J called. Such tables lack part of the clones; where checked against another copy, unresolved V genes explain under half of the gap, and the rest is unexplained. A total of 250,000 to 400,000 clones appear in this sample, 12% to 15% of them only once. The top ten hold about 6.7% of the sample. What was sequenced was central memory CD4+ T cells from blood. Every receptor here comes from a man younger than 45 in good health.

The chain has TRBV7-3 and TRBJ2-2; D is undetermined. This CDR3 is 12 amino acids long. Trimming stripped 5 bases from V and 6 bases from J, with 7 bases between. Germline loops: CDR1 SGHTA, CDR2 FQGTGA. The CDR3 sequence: CASSEGPGELFF. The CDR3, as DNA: TGTGCCAGCAGCGAAGGCCCCGGGGAGCTGTTTTTT.

The CDR3 spells CASSYLAGDYNEQFF. The CDR3 region has the DNA TGTGCCAGCAGCTACCTAGCGGGAGACTACAATGAGCAGTTCTTC. This sequence joins TRBV7-2 and TRBJ2-1, with 10 positions matching TRBD2. After removal of 4 bases from V and 3 bases from J, the junction contained 3 bases not matched to a gene. This CDR3 is 15 amino acids long. Germline CDR1 and CDR2: SGHTA and FQGNSA.

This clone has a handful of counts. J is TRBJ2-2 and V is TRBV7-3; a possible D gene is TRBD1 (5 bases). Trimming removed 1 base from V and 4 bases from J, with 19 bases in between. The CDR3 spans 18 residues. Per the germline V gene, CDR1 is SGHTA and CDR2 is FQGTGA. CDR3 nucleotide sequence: TGTGCCAGCAGCTTAAACCGAGGTCACTCAAGGGGCACCGGGGAGCTGTTTTTT. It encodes CASSLNRGHSRGTGELFF.

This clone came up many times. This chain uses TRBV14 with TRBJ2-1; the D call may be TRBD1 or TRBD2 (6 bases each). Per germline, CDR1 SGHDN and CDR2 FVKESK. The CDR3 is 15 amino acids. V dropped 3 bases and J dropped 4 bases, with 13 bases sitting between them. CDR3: CASSHDGGPYNEQFF. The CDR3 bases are TGTGCCAGCAGCCATGATGGGGGGCCGTACAATGAGCAGTTCTTC. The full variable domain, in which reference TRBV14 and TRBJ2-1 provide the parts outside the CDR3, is EAGVTQFPSHSVIEKGQTVTLRCDPISGHDNLYWYRRVMGKEIKFLLHFVKESKQDESGMPNNRFLAERTGGTYSTLKVQPAELEDSGVYFCASSHDGGPYNEQFFGPGTRLTVL.

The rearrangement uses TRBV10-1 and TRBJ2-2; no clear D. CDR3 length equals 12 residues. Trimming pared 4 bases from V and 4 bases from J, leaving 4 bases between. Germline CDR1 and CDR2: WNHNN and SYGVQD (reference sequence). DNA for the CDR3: TGCGCCAGCAGTGTAATCACCGGGGAGCTGTTTTTT. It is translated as CASSVITGELFF.